Each of the 28 T cell receptor beta chains below was sequenced from the same sample in a study of post-analysis software for immune sequencing data (dated by TCRdb to between 2014 and 2016). These receptors are not linked to any known antigen. Library preparation employed PCR. The instrument was an Illumina HiSeq 2500. To reduce PCR and sequencing biases, unique molecular identifiers were built into the TCR beta cDNA libraries. TCRdb reprocessing: public reads trimmed at Q25 with fastp, clones called with MiXCR, in-frame beta chains kept. Each entry is one CDR3 protein sequence, shown with its most common DNA and genes. The table for this sample lists about 800,000 distinct CDR3 sequences; roughly 29% of them were counted only once. The ten most abundant clones make up 0.55% to 0.65% of the sample. Paper-wide results and their limitations: Significantly higher frequencies in patients than in controls were found for five TRBV segments, including TRBV5-6, TRBV5-1 and TRBV20-1.

Specimen: blood. The receptors were sampled from a girl aged 5-17 years with multiple sclerosis.

This clonotype came up many times. The chain links TRBV9 to TRBJ2-2, with D perhaps matching TRBD1 or TRBD2 (6 bases each). There are 16 residues in the CDR3. Germline V gene data show CDR1 as SGDLS and CDR2 as YYNGEE. Trimming removed 3 bases at V and 1 base at J, with 13 bases between. CDR3: CASSAGGSQNTGELFF. DNA for the CDR3: TGTGCCAGCAGCGCCGGGGGCAGTCAGAACACCGGGGAGCTGTTTTTT.

The table lists this clonotype with a few counts. This chain joins TRBV7-2 and TRBJ1-2, with D unresolved. Germline V gives CDR1 SGHTA, CDR2 FQGNSA. CDR3 length: 12 amino acids. V was trimmed by 8 bases and J by 4 bases, leaving 11 bases between them. CDR3: CASSSLVYGYTF. CDR3 DNA sequence: TGTGCCAGCTCTTCCTTGGTCTATGGCTACACCTTC.

This clonotype came up once. This sequence joins TRBV25-1 and TRBJ2-3; perhaps TRBD1 as D (6 bases). The germline V and J ends were trimmed by 1 base and 3 bases, with 14 bases remaining between them. The CDR3 runs 16 residues. The germline CDR1 and CDR2 sequences are MGHDK and SYGVNS. The CDR3: CASSESRGIITDTQYF. The CDR3 DNA follows: TGTGCCAGCAGTGAATCCAGGGGAATAATAACAGATACGCAGTATTTT.

This clonotype appeared a few times. The J gene is TRBJ1-4, the V gene TRBV12-3 or TRBV12-4; D not certain. This CDR3 contains 14 residues. Between the trimmed V and J ends, which lost 4 bases and 3 bases, there was a span of 9 bases. This chain's CDR3 is CASSSGSSNEKLFF. The CDR3 nucleotides are TGTGCCAGCAGTTCCGGGTCTTCTAATGAAAAACTGTTTTTT.

The rearrangement uses TRBV29-1 and TRBJ2-3; D is unresolved. Germline CDR1 and CDR2: SQVTM and ANQGSEA. With 7 bases removed from V and 0 bases from J, the gap between germline ends came to 8 bases. The CDR3 length is 12 residues. This CDR3 is CSGAQSTDTQYF. For the CDR3, the DNA is TGCAGCGGGGCACAGAGCACAGATACGCAGTATTTT.

This clonotype was counted only a few times. The genes are TRBV7-2 and TRBJ2-4, with 9 bases aligning to TRBD1. Per germline, CDR1 SGHTA and CDR2 FQGNSA. The V gene end was trimmed by 5 bases and the J gene end by 6 bases; junction bases not matched to a gene: 5. CDR3 length: 14 amino acids. CDR3 nucleotides: TGTGCCAGCAGCCCGGGACAGGGTGCAAACATTCAGTACTTC. As protein: CASSPGQGANIQYF.

This clonotype showed up just a few times. The chain uses TRBV28 and TRBJ1-1; D unclear. V lost 7 bases and J lost 9, with 15 bases in between. The germline V gene encodes CDR1 MDHEN and CDR2 SYDVKM. The CDR3 consists of 12 residues. The chain's CDR3 is CASTLYKQKAFF. The CDR3 coding sequence is TGTGCCAGCACCCTATACAAGCAGAAAGCTTTCTTT.

J is TRBJ2-3 and V is TRBV7-2, with D perhaps assigned TRBD1 or TRBD2 (5 bases each). CDR3 length equals 16 residues. Germline CDR1 and CDR2: SGHTA and FQGNSA. The germline V and J ends were trimmed by 4 bases and 3 bases, with 17 bases remaining between them. Here the CDR3 DNA reads TGTGCCAGCAGCTCCGGGACCCCGAGGGAGACAGATACGCAGTATTTT. Amino acids: CASSSGTPRETDTQYF.

Points on this clonotype: Just one base apart from a much larger clone, this may be a read error. V usage is TRBV10-3 and J usage is TRBJ2-5; 10 bases map to TRBD1. The CDR3 consists of 14 residues. The J segment lost 4 bases and the V segment lost 5 bases, leaving 4 bases of the junction unmatched. Germline-derived CDR1 and CDR2 are ENHRY and SYGVKD. The CDR3 nucleotides are TGTGCCATCAGTTCGACAGGGGGCGCAGAGACCCAGTACTTC. This translates into CAISSTGGAETQYF.

The chain couples TRBV6-4 to TRBJ2-5; D unresolved. The J call is in doubt because the DNA end fits TRBJ2-1 better. CDR1 is MRHNA, CDR2 SNTAGT, per germline. The CDR3 length is 17 residues. The CDR3 sequence is CASSEANYRITQETQFF. CDR3 bases: TGTGCCAGCAGCGAGGCGAACTATAGGATAACCCAAGAGACCCAGTTCTTC.

The chain is built from TRBV6-5 and TRBJ1-2; D uncertain. V lost 5 bases to trimming and J lost 1 base, with 11 bases between them. The CDR3 contains 14 residues. Germline V gene data show CDR1 as MNHEY and CDR2 as SVGAGI. The DNA of the CDR3 is TGTGCCAGCAGTCAAATCGCCGATAACTATGGCTACACCTTC. Translation gives CASSQIADNYGYTF.

The V and J genes are TRBV4-1 and TRBJ2-5; D is perhaps TRBD1 (6 bases). The V gene lost 4 bases and the J gene lost 3 bases, with 12 bases spanning the gap. The CDR3 length is 14 residues. The germline CDR1 and CDR2 sequences are MGHRA and YSYEKL. CDR3 in amino acids: CASSRIGQKETQYF. CDR3 DNA sequence: TGCGCCAGCAGCCGTATCGGACAGAAAGAGACCCAGTACTTC.

The genes are TRBV6-5 and TRBJ2-5; D perhaps matches TRBD1 (7 bases). CDR3 size: 16 residues. Germline CDR1 is MNHEY and CDR2 is SVGAGI. Trimming took off 6 bases at V and 5 bases at J, with 22 bases between the two ends. The CDR3 loop reads CASSRGEVYPGETQYF. For the CDR3, the DNA is TGTGCCAGCAGCAGGGGGGAGGTATACCCGGGGGAGACCCAGTACTTC.

This chain connects TRBV28 to TRBJ2-1, with 8 nucleotides matching TRBD1. V shed 7 bases, J shed 3 bases, and the junction held 8 bases outside the gene matches. The CDR3 is 15 residues long. Per germline, CDR1 MDHEN and CDR2 SYDVKM. CDR3 protein: CASTLGQGYYNEQFF. DNA of the CDR3: TGTGCCAGCACCCTAGGACAGGGTTACTACAATGAGCAGTTCTTC.

The rearrangement uses TRBV6-5 and TRBJ2-1; 9 bases agree with TRBD2. This CDR3 is built from 14 residues. The trim removed 5 bases at V and 6 bases at J, leaving 5 bases unmatched. Per the germline V gene, CDR1 is MNHEY and CDR2 is SVGAGI. CDR3 nucleotide sequence: TGTGCCAGCAGTGCGACAGCGGGAGGCAATGAGCAGTTCTTC. Translation: CASSATAGGNEQFF.

The J gene is TRBJ2-1, the V gene TRBV6-5; D remains unclear. The CDR3 has 15 residues. The V and J ends lost 4 bases and 8 bases respectively, with 18 bases between them. CDR1 MNHEY and CDR2 SVGAGI come from the germline V gene. CDR3 in DNA: TGTGCCAGCAGTTCCCTAGTTATAAGTTTCCATGAGCAGTTCTTC. Translation: CASSSLVISFHEQFF.

This clonotype was detected only a few times. The V and J genes are TRBV6-6 and TRBJ1-1, with 10 bases fitting TRBD1. V was pared by 8 bases and J by 6 bases, with 12 bases of the junction left unmatched. Germline CDR1 is MNHNY and CDR2 is SVGAGI (reference sequence). This CDR3 is built from 15 residues. CDR3 in amino acids: CASGPSGTGDAEAFF. The CDR3 DNA follows: TGTGCCAGCGGACCTTCCGGGACAGGGGATGCTGAAGCTTTCTTT.

The V call is TRBV2, the J call TRBJ2-2, with TRBD1 matching 10 bases. Germline V CDR1 and CDR2: SNHLY, FYNNEI. V lost 6 bases, J lost 5 bases, and 6 bases stayed unmatched. The CDR3 loop spans 15 amino acids. CDR3 coding DNA: TGTGCCAGCAGGAAGGACAGGGGGGAAACCGGGGAGCTGTTTTTT. This gives the protein CASRKDRGETGELFF.

This clonotype turned up a few times. The V call is TRBV20-1, the J call TRBJ2-7, with D perhaps being TRBD1 or TRBD2 (5 bases each). Deletions cut 3 bases from V and 0 bases from J, with 12 bases between. This CDR3 spans 14 amino acids. The V gene's germline CDR1 is DFQATT and CDR2 SNEGSKA (reference sequence). The CDR3 sequence: CSASGDGFSYEQYF. The CDR3 DNA reads as TGCAGTGCTAGCGGGGACGGCTTCTCCTACGAGCAGTACTTC.

The chain is built from TRBV7-2 and TRBJ2-3, with 10 positions matching TRBD2. V lost 5 bases to trimming and J lost 4 bases; unmatched junction nucleotides: 6. CDR1 is SGHTA and CDR2 is FQGNSA in the germline V gene. This CDR3 comprises 15 residues. The CDR3 DNA reads TGTGCCAGCAGCGCCGCTAGCGGGGGTGCAGATACGCAGTATTTT. Protein product: CASSAASGGADTQYF.

The chain combines TRBV20-1 with TRBJ1-2; D not certain. CDR3 length: 11 amino acids. CDR1 is DFQATT, CDR2 SNEGSKA, per germline (reference sequence). V lost 6 bases and J lost 7, with 12 bases in between. The CDR3 DNA follows: TGCAGTGCCCTCGTTAAGGGTGGCTACACCTTC. Its protein is CSALVKGGYTF.

The V gene is TRBV5-1, the J gene TRBJ2-5; D remains unclear. Germline CDR1 SGHRS, CDR2 YFSETQ. The length of the CDR3 is 15 residues. Trimming took off 7 bases at V and 4 bases at J, with 20 bases between the two ends. The CDR3 nucleotides are TGCGCCAGCGCGGCAAGGGCGGCCGGCGGAGAGACCCAGTACTTC. Translation: CASAARAAGGETQYF.

The chain joins TRBV20-1 to TRBJ2-5; TRBD2 aligns across 13 bases. The CDR3 is 18 amino acids. V was pared by 1 base and J by 2 bases, with 10 bases of the junction left unmatched. Germline lookup yields CDR1 DFQATT and CDR2 SNEGSKA (reference sequence). The CDR3 here is CSARGEPGTSGAQETQYF. DNA for the CDR3: TGCAGTGCTAGAGGAGAACCCGGGACTAGCGGGGCACAAGAGACCCAGTACTTC.

This clonotype appeared many times. The V gene is TRBV4-1, the J gene TRBJ2-1; 7 positions match TRBD1. This CDR3 is built from 14 residues. In germline, CDR1 is MGHRA, CDR2 YSYEKL. V shed 4 bases and J 8 bases; nucleotides not matched to a gene: 8. The CDR3 DNA reads TGCGCCAGCAGCCCCAGACAGGGTCTGGATGAGCAGTTCTTC. It codes for CASSPRQGLDEQFF.

This clonotype was picked up a small number of times. V and J are TRBV12-3 or TRBV12-4 and TRBJ2-7, with D tentatively TRBD2 (5 bases). This CDR3 spans 15 amino acids. Trimming shortened V by 2 bases and J by 3 bases, and 14 bases separated the two germline ends. The CDR3 region is CASSLLTRGFYEQYF. Here the CDR3 DNA reads TGTGCCAGCAGTTTATTAACTCGGGGTTTCTACGAGCAGTACTTC.

This chain links TRBV6-5 with TRBJ2-3; 7 bases line up with TRBD2. CDR1 and CDR2 (germline): MNHEY, SVGAGI. The CDR3 consists of 13 residues. V was pared by 6 bases and J by 0 bases, with 0 bases of the junction left unmatched. The CDR3 sequence is CASRRESTDTQYF. As DNA, the CDR3 is TGTGCCAGCAGGCGGGAGAGCACAGATACGCAGTATTTT.

This clonotype was counted only a few times. The V gene is TRBV2, the J gene TRBJ2-5, with D possibly TRBD1 on 5 matching bases. Germline V gives CDR1 SNHLY, CDR2 FYNNEI. The CDR3 runs 14 residues. V lost 4 bases, J lost 5 bases, and 14 bases lay in between. The CDR3 region is CASSGDSLSETQYF. DNA for the CDR3: TGTGCCAGCAGTGGAGACAGCCTGAGTGAGACCCAGTACTTC.

The rearrangement uses TRBV12-3 or TRBV12-4 and TRBJ1-2; D ambiguous. V dropped 7 bases and J dropped 0 bases, with 9 bases sitting between them. CDR3 length equals 13 residues. The CDR3 DNA reads as TGTGCCAGCAACTTCGGCACTAACTATGGCTACACCTTC. Translation gives CASNFGTNYGYTF.